What follows is one TCR beta chain and its context. Its matching antigen is unknown. In the same sample, other DNA sequences code for this CDR3. The V gene's germline CDR1 is DFQATT and CDR2 SNEGSKA (reference sequence). V dropped 0 bases and J dropped 9; count of bases not matched to a gene: 15. CDR3 length: 16 amino acids. TCRdb called clones again from the PCR reads with MiXCR. The sample consists of about 7,900 clones, about 28% of them appearing once. The data belong to a study of metastatic and nonmetastatic thyroid tumors. General observations from the study: The study reportedly found significantly higher TCR beta diversity in malignant thyroid tumors than benign nodules, in blood and tumor.

Thyroid surgery was preceded by no treatment in any patient. Sequenced sample: adjacent normal tissue. This TCR came from a female donor with papillary thyroid cancer or a benign thyroid nodule (not recorded which). Some clones in this sample may be carry-over from other donors' samples. This chain uses TRBV20-1 with TRBJ2-3; 7 nucleotides align to TRBD2. CDR3 nucleotides: TGCAGTGCTAGAGATCACGCTAGCGGCCTTAAAGACACGCAGTATTTT. It translates to CSARDHASGLKDTQYF.